Below, 10 T cell receptor beta chains from the same sample are listed, as sequenced in a study of T cell repertoires in cytomegalovirus infection. Via MiXCR, TCRdb re-called the reads, giving one row per CDR3 protein. The table has around 740,000 distinct CDR3 sequences, 35% seen once; the top ten hold about 2.8%. Source material: PBMCs. The receptors derive from a human donor in good health (CMV status not recorded). Some clones in this sample may be carry-over from other donors' samples.

The genes are TRBV7-2 and TRBJ2-1; 13 nucleotides match TRBD2. Trimming at V came to 5 bases and at J to 6 bases, leaving 10 bases not matched to a gene. Germline CDR1 and CDR2: SGHTA and FQGNSA. This CDR3 comprises 17 residues. The CDR3, as DNA: TGTGCCAGCAGCCCAATCCGGACTAGCGGGAGCTCCAATGAGCAGTTCTTC. Its translation is CASSPIRTSGSSNEQFF.

The chain combines TRBV28 with TRBJ1-1; the match to TRBD1 covers 9 bases. The length of the CDR3 is 14 residues. V lost 6 bases and J lost 4; bases outside the gene matches: 6. The V gene's germline CDR1 is MDHEN and CDR2 SYDVKM. CDR3 sequence reads: CASRLQGASTEAFF. The CDR3 nucleotides read TGTGCCAGCAGACTACAGGGGGCTAGCACTGAAGCTTTCTTT.

The CDR3 DNA follows: TGTGCCAGCACCGTACAGGGAGACCAAGAGACCCAGTACTTC. Translated, it gives CASTVQGDQETQYF. The chain recombines TRBV7-9 with TRBJ2-5; possibly TRBD1 for D (6 bases). The CDR3 totals 14 residues. CDR1 and CDR2 from the germline V gene are SEHNR and FQNEAQ (reference sequence). Trimming cost V 7 bases and J 0 bases, with 12 bases left between them.

The sample holds many counts of this clonotype. This chain connects TRBV7-2 to TRBJ1-5, with 8 bases identical to TRBD1. The CDR3 runs 15 residues. Trimming cost V 6 bases and J 2 bases; bases outside gene matches: 6. CDR1 is SGHTA and CDR2 is FQGNSA in the germline V gene. CDR3 sequence: CASSYTTGGNQPQHF. Written as DNA, the CDR3 is TGTGCCAGCAGTTATACGACAGGGGGCAATCAGCCCCAGCATTTT.

Only one count was recorded for this clonotype. The V call is TRBV5-1, the J call TRBJ2-2; no definite D call. CDR1 is SGHRS, CDR2 YFSETQ, per germline. The ends were cut back, 0 bases at V and 1 base at J, with 7 bases in the middle. This CDR3 comprises 15 residues. The CDR3 DNA follows: TGCGCCAGCAGCTTGGATACCCGGAACACCGGGGAGCTGTTTTTT. It encodes CASSLDTRNTGELFF. Full variable domain (rest looked up from reference TRBV5-1 and TRBJ2-2): KAGVTQTPRYLIKTRGQQVTLSCSPISGHRSVSWYQQTPGQGLQFLFEYFSETQRNKGNFPGRFSGRQFSNSRSEMNVSTLELGDSALYLCASSLDTRNTGELFFGEGSRLTVL.

On this clonotype: Since a much larger clone is just one base distant, this may be a read error. The chain carries TRBV20-1 and TRBJ2-7, with 14 bases that match TRBD2. Looked up from germline, CDR1 is DFQATT and CDR2 is SNEGSKA (reference sequence). Trimming at V came to 6 bases and at J to 3 bases, leaving 7 bases not matched to a gene. The CDR3 totals 15 residues. The CDR3 DNA sequence: TGCAGTGCAACCGGGACTAGCGGGGGATTCTACGAGCAGTACTTC. This translates into CSATGTSGGFYEQYF.

This clonotype was observed at least ten times. The rearrangement links TRBV7-2 to TRBJ2-7; no reliable D call. Trimming shortened V by 3 bases and J by 0 bases, and 9 bases separated the two germline ends. This CDR3 contains 14 residues. CDR1 and CDR2 from the germline V gene are SGHTA and FQGNSA. Written as DNA, the CDR3 is TGTGCCAGCAGCTTTACCCGCCTCTCCTACGAGCAGTACTTC. It is translated as CASSFTRLSYEQYF.

V and J are TRBV5-4 and TRBJ2-5, with D maybe TRBD2 (5 bases). The CDR3 contains 14 residues. The V end lost 1 base, the J end lost 2 bases, and 9 bases lay between the germline ends. Germline assignment: CDR1 SGHNT and CDR2 YYREEE (reference sequence). CDR3 sequence: CASSLHSVQETQYF. As DNA, the CDR3 is TGTGCCAGCAGCTTGCATAGCGTTCAAGAGACCCAGTACTTC.

This clonotype was found a few times. This chain joins TRBV19 and TRBJ1-2; a weak D match, TRBD1 (6 bases). Per the germline V gene, CDR1 is LNHDA and CDR2 is SQIVND (reference sequence). CDR3 length: 14 amino acids. Trimming took off 9 bases at V and 4 bases at J, with 18 bases between the two ends. The CDR3 region is CASETGTLPYGYTF. The CDR3, as DNA: TGTGCCAGCGAAACAGGGACCCTTCCCTATGGCTACACCTTC.

The sample holds a few counts of this clonotype. CDR3 nucleotides: TGTGCCAGCAGCAAGGGACCGGAAGAAGAGACCCAGTACTTC. This translates into CASSKGPEEETQYF. The V and J genes are TRBV7-2 and TRBJ2-5, with D perhaps matching TRBD1 or TRBD2 (5 bases each). This CDR3 is 14 amino acids long. CDR1 SGHTA and CDR2 FQGNSA come from the germline V gene. V lost 5 bases to trimming and J lost 3 bases, with 13 bases between them.